This entry lists 16 T cell receptor beta chains sequenced from one sample in a study of memory CD4+ T cells and cytomegalovirus serostatus. Single viable CD3+CD4+CD8-CD45RO+ cells were sorted as the memory CD4+ T cells. Repertoires were generated with immunoSEQ multiplex PCR, while TCRdb's copy carries only in-frame clones and drops some. This sample has tens of thousands of clones, with roughly three quarters found just once. Material: memory CD4+ T cells from blood. The receptors originated from an adult in good health and CMV-seronegative.

The V call is TRBV28, the J call TRBJ2-7; D might be TRBD2 (5 bases). Per germline, CDR1 MDHEN and CDR2 SYDVKM. CDR3 length equals 14 residues. V was pared by 7 bases and J by 6 bases, with 19 bases between. The CDR3 sequence is CASKTIDTRVEQYF. The CDR3 region has the DNA TGTGCCAGCAAAACTATCGACACGCGGGTCGAGCAGTACTTC.

This chain links TRBV7-8 with TRBJ2-4; a possible D gene is TRBD2 (7 bases). The length of the CDR3 is 14 residues. V dropped 8 bases and J dropped 3 bases, with 14 bases sitting between them. From germline, CDR1 is SGHVS and CDR2 FQNEAQ. The CDR3 reads CASSEGGGKNIQYF. CDR3 sequence (DNA): TGTGCCAGCTCTGAGGGGGGGGGCAAAAACATTCAGTACTTC.

This sequence joins TRBV5-4 and TRBJ1-1; 7 bases fit TRBD1. The CDR3 totals 15 residues. V shed 2 bases and J 1 base; nucleotides not matched to a gene: 5. Germline CDR1 SGHNT, CDR2 YYREEE (reference sequence). CDR3 protein: CASSFDRVTNTEAFF. CDR3 sequence (DNA): TGTGCCAGCAGCTTCGACAGGGTCACGAACACTGAAGCTTTCTTT.

This clone was counted a single time. The V and J genes are TRBV15 and TRBJ2-3; TRBD2 agrees at 11 bases. The germline CDR1 and CDR2 sequences are LNHNV and YYDKDF (reference sequence). The V gene end was trimmed by 0 bases and the J gene end by 2 bases; junction bases not matched to a gene: 7. The CDR3 spans 18 residues. Here the CDR3 reads CATSRDYPGLADTDTQYF. The CDR3 DNA reads as TGTGCCACCAGCAGAGATTATCCGGGACTAGCGGACACAGATACGCAGTATTTT.

The rearrangement links TRBV12-5 to TRBJ2-3; D call uncertain. Per the germline V gene, CDR1 is LGHNT and CDR2 is FRNRAP. The CDR3 covers 12 residues. V was cut by 5 bases and J by 3 bases, with 6 bases left in between. The CDR3 DNA is TGTGCTAGTGGTCCACGGACAGATACGCAGTATTTT. It codes for CASGPRTDTQYF.

This clone was picked up a small number of times. J is TRBJ2-7 and V is TRBV6-5; no clear D gene. Deletions cut 8 bases from V and 6 bases from J, with 17 bases between. The CDR3 is made up of 13 amino acids. Germline-derived CDR1 and CDR2 are MNHEY and SVGAGI. For the CDR3, the DNA is TGTGCCAGCGGAGCTTATGGGGTTGGCGAGCAGTACTTC. This sequence encodes CASGAYGVGEQYF.

The gene calls are TRBV29-1 and TRBJ2-5, with TRBD1 identical over 11 bases. This CDR3 region has 16 residues. CDR1 SQVTM and CDR2 ANQGSEA come from the germline V gene. Trimming cost V 6 bases and J 4 bases; bases outside gene matches: 13. The CDR3 protein is CSVGGGQGAPRETQYF. DNA of the CDR3: TGCAGCGTCGGAGGAGGACAGGGGGCGCCCCGAGAGACCCAGTACTTC.

This clone showed up just once. This chain connects TRBV20-1 to TRBJ2-7, with D unresolved. CDR3 size: 11 residues. Germline V lookup: CDR1 DFQATT, CDR2 SNEGSKA (reference sequence). V lost 3 bases to trimming and J lost 2 bases, with 5 bases between them. The CDR3 is CSARFAYEQYF. CDR3 DNA: TGCAGTGCTAGGTTTGCCTACGAGCAGTACTTC.

V is TRBV2 and J is TRBJ2-2; 8 bases agree with TRBD1. This CDR3 has 16 amino acids. The ends lost 7 bases at V and 4 bases at J; junction bases unmatched: 11. Germline-derived CDR1 and CDR2 are SNHLY and FYNNEI. CDR3 region: CASNFWGQAGTGELFF. The CDR3, as DNA: TGTGCCAGCAATTTCTGGGGACAGGCCGGCACCGGGGAGCTGTTTTTT.

This chain joins TRBV5-4 and TRBJ1-4; TRBD1 might be the D (5 bases). The CDR3 runs 14 residues. Germline V gene sequence: CDR1 SGHNT, CDR2 YYREEE (reference sequence). Between the trimmed V and J ends, which lost 4 bases and 7 bases, there was a span of 14 bases. CDR3 sequence: CASSPTGGSEKLFF. The CDR3 DNA reads TGTGCCAGCAGCCCAACAGGAGGGAGTGAAAAACTGTTTTTT.

The CDR3 loop is CASRPGQGSSDTQYF. DNA of the CDR3: TGCGCCAGCAGACCCGGACAGGGGTCATCAGATACGCAGTATTTT. The rearrangement joins TRBV10-1 to TRBJ2-3, with 9 bases that match TRBD1. The CDR3 loop spans 15 amino acids. Germline V lookup: CDR1 WNHNN, CDR2 SYGVQD (reference sequence). Trimming cost V 6 bases and J 4 bases; bases outside gene matches: 8.

This clone showed up just once. CDR3 sequence (DNA): TGTGCCAGCAGTCCCGTGGGGGTGGGGGACGGAGAAAAACTGTTTTTT. This encodes CASSPVGVGDGEKLFF. The chain uses TRBV6-6 and TRBJ1-4, with D possibly TRBD1 on 5 matching bases. This CDR3 comprises 16 residues. Per the germline V gene, CDR1 is MNHNY and CDR2 is SVGAGI (reference sequence). V was trimmed by 5 bases and J by 8 bases, leaving 21 bases between them.

Written as DNA, the CDR3 is TGTGCCAGCAGCTCCCGACTAGCGGGAGGGGGAGATGAGCAGTTCTTC. This encodes CASSSRLAGGGDEQFF. The rearrangement joins TRBV11-3 to TRBJ2-1; TRBD2 matches 14 bases. V trimming: 4 bases; J trimming: 8 bases; junction bases outside the gene matches: 7. CDR1 and CDR2 (germline): SGHNT, YENEEA. This CDR3 is built from 16 residues.

This chain connects TRBV2 to TRBJ2-5; perhaps TRBD1 as D (6 bases). Between the trimmed V and J ends, which lost 7 bases and 4 bases, there was a span of 13 bases. This CDR3 has 13 amino acids. Per the germline V gene, CDR1 is SNHLY and CDR2 is FYNNEI. CDR3 in amino acids: CASIRDNSETQYF. For the CDR3, the DNA is TGTGCCAGCATCCGGGACAACTCAGAGACCCAGTACTTC.

The J gene is TRBJ1-1, the V gene TRBV5-6; D unclear. The V end lost 2 bases, the J end lost 6 bases, and 8 bases lay between the germline ends. Germline CDR1 and CDR2: SGHDT and YYEEEE. This CDR3 has 12 residues. Here the CDR3 DNA reads TGTGCCAGCAGCTTTAGCGCTGCTGAAGCTTTCTTT. This codes for CASSFSAAEAFF.

This clone has a handful of counts. This chain links TRBV11-2 with TRBJ1-3, with D tentatively TRBD1 (6 bases). This CDR3 region has 14 residues. Germline assignment: CDR1 SGHAT and CDR2 FQNNGV. Trimming took 0 bases from V and 10 from J, leaving 13 bases between them. For the CDR3, the DNA is TGTGCCAGCAGCTTAGATCAAATCAGGGGAACCATATATTTT. Residues: CASSLDQIRGTIYF.